This record looks at one T cell receptor beta chain sequence and its context. What this receptor recognizes is not known. No base quality values were provided; no much bigger clone lies one nucleotide off. The record originates from a study of blood T cell repertoires in COVID-19 (dated by TCRdb to the early 2020s). About the investigation overall: Samples covering the acute and convalescent phases of COVID-19 were provided by collaborators in the United States, Italy and Spain. The prospective study material was composed of cDNA or gDNA derived from T cells, B-cell-depleted T cells, or PBMCs. The dataset comprised deeply sampled blood TCRbeta repertoires from subjects exposed to, actively infected with, or recovered from COVID-19. A freely available public database, intended as a resource for researchers studying the immune response to SARS-CoV-2, is where the repertoires were released. Samples came from the ongoing ImmuneRACE study (first 160 participants) plus 1,254 subjects from 6 global collaborators. Sample metadata almost always included a de-identified subject ID, COVID-19 status, age in years and sex. HLA class I and class II types, where available, came from metadata supplied by the sample provider rather than from assay-based typing.

V drops 1 base and J drops 0 bases, leaving 10 bases in between. Spanning cysteine to phenylalanine, the CDR3 consists of 16 amino acids. Only the CDR3 DNA stays, 48 bases, in frame from base 1. The germline V gene gives CDR1 as MNHNS and CDR2 as SASEGT. Paper-wide results and their limitations: Clinical and demographic metadata were provided uncurated, with the amount varying by source and participant.

Whole blood was collected in K2EDTA tubes by collaborating institutions according to the institutions' own protocols. For TCRbeta analysis, collaborators shipped samples as frozen whole blood, isolated PBMCs, or DNA extracted from either of those sample types. TCRbeta CDR3 regions were amplified from genomic DNA by means of the immunoSEQ Assay, a bias-controlled multiplex PCR. As for the original processing: The number of nucleated cells in each sample was estimated by amplification of reference gene primers within the assay. To quantify the absolute abundance of each unique TCRbeta CDR3 rearrangement, sequence reads were collapsed and filtered. Productive Simpson clonality was computed per sample as the square root of Simpson's diversity index over productive rearrangements. What TCRdb holds here is the immuneACCESS table cut down to in-frame rearrangements. Part of the clones is not present; checked against another copy, under half of the missing clones reflect an unresolved V gene, and the others are unexplained. The D gene and trimming were derived from the DNA, and the V and J assignments and clone size from that table. This sample lists about 32,000 clones; 70% to 90% were detected once. Of the sample, around 5.2% is held by the ten largest clones.

Sequenced material: peripheral blood. The chain links TRBV6-1 with TRBJ2-4; the D gene remains uncertain. The TCR originated in a woman between 65 and 79 years old with active COVID-19. This receptor has the CDR3 CASSEGLVGAKNIQYF. The base sequence is TGTGCCAGCAGTGAAGGGCTAGTGGGAGCCAAAAACATTCAGTACTTC.